These 27 T cell receptor beta chains originate from one sample sequenced in a study of cytomegalovirus exposure and HLA in healthy donors. It was with 60 Vbeta and 13 Jbeta primers that the PCR ran. The table came from immunoSEQ multiplex PCR; TCRdb's copy has only in-frame clones and leaves some out. The sample features some 130,000 clones, with 1.5% to 2% in its top ten. Input material: PBMCs. These receptors were collected from a young man in good health and CMV-seronegative.

CDR3 in DNA: TGTGCCAGCAGCCCCGGGGGCCAAGAGACCCAGTACTTC. It specifies CASSPGGQETQYF. The J gene is TRBJ2-5, the V gene TRBV11-3; a possible D gene is TRBD2 (6 bases). Per germline, CDR1 SGHNT and CDR2 YENEEA. Trimming took off 5 bases at V and 1 base at J, with 8 bases between the two ends. The CDR3 is 13 amino acids.

In nucleotides, the CDR3 is TGTGCCAGCAGCTCGCCCTTCAGTGGTGAGCAGTTCTTC. Translating gives CASSSPFSGEQFF. V usage is TRBV5-4 and J usage is TRBJ2-1; D is undetermined. V was pared by 3 bases and J by 9 bases, with 13 bases between. The germline gives CDR1 SGHNT, CDR2 YYREEE (reference sequence). This CDR3 has 13 amino acids.

In nucleotides, the CDR3 is TGTGCCAGCATACCCGGGAACTCCTACGAGCAGTACTTC. Its translation is CASIPGNSYEQYF. V is TRBV25-1 and J is TRBJ2-7, with D possibly matching TRBD2 (5 bases). The ends were cut back, 7 bases at V and 0 bases at J, with 10 bases in the middle. The CDR3 extends over 13 amino acids. Germline CDR1 is MGHDK and CDR2 is SYGVNS.

CDR3 sequence (DNA): TGTGCCAGTAGCCTAGGACAGCCCCAGCATTTT. This translates into CASSLGQPQHF. The chain combines TRBV19 with TRBJ1-5; D remains ambiguous. The CDR3 runs to 11 residues. CDR1 is LNHDA and CDR2 is SQIVND in the germline V gene (reference sequence). The V end was cut by 6 bases, the J end by 7 bases, with 7 bases between.

V and J are TRBV28 and TRBJ1-3, with unresolved D. Germline V lookup: CDR1 MDHEN, CDR2 SYDVKM. The germline V and J ends were trimmed by 3 bases and 0 bases, with 6 bases remaining between them. The CDR3 is made up of 14 amino acids. CDR3 protein: CASSFTNSGNTIYF. CDR3 sequence (DNA): TGTGCCAGCAGTTTTACTAACTCTGGAAACACCATATATTTT.

The chain combines TRBV7-2 with TRBJ1-2, with 9 bases matching TRBD1. Germline CDR1 SGHTA, CDR2 FQGNSA. The CDR3 totals 13 residues. V was clipped by 8 bases and J by 4 bases; unmatched bases: 5. CDR3 DNA: TGTGCCAGCGGGGGACAGGGAGTCTATGGCTACACCTTC. It yields the protein CASGGQGVYGYTF.

The chain employs TRBV5-4 and TRBJ1-2, with unresolved D. This CDR3 is 14 amino acids long. V was trimmed by 4 bases and J by 8 bases, leaving 18 bases between them. CDR1 and CDR2 (germline): SGHNT, YYREEE (reference sequence). In DNA, the CDR3 is TGTGCCAGCAGCCCACCTCAAGTCCCTAGCGGCTACACCTTC. Translation: CASSPPQVPSGYTF.

The V and J genes are TRBV9 and TRBJ1-4; D is uncertain. CDR3 length: 14 residues. Germline values: CDR1 SGDLS, CDR2 YYNGEE. V was trimmed by 7 bases and J by 4 bases, leaving 14 bases between them. CDR3 sequence (DNA): TGTGCCAGCTCAACCGGGTCTGGTAATGAAAAACTGTTTTTT. Protein sequence: CASSTGSGNEKLFF.

The chain recombines TRBV15 with TRBJ2-3, with no clear D. Germline V gene data show CDR1 as LNHNV and CDR2 as YYDKDF (reference sequence). V shed 1 base and J shed 2 bases, with 7 bases lying between them. This CDR3 is built from 14 residues. In nucleotides, the CDR3 is TGTGCCACCAGCAGAGTAGCCAACACAGATACGCAGTATTTT. It yields the protein CATSRVANTDTQYF.

Notes on this clone: At one end, the junction sequence differs from germline, possibly due to a read error. The chain links TRBV28 to TRBJ1-1; TRBD1 is a possible D gene (6 bases). Germline V CDR1 and CDR2: MDHEN, SYDVKM. This CDR3 has 16 amino acids. The CDR3 loop is CACSHLTGPGYTEAFF. The CDR3 DNA sequence: TGTGCCTGCAGCCATCTCACAGGGCCAGGGTACACTGAAGCTTTCTTT.

The chain carries TRBV7-2 and TRBJ1-1; the match to TRBD1 covers 9 bases. This CDR3 region has 15 residues. Germline loops: CDR1 SGHTA, CDR2 FQGNSA. Trimming cost V 5 bases and J 3 bases; bases outside gene matches: 7. The CDR3 bases are TGTGCCAGCAGCCCGGGGGACAGGGCTTACACTGAAGCTTTCTTT. It codes for CASSPGDRAYTEAFF.

The V call is TRBV7-9, the J call TRBJ2-7; 7 bases map to TRBD1. Germline V CDR1 and CDR2: SEHNR, FQNEAQ (reference sequence). The CDR3 has 15 residues. Trimming cost V 5 bases and J 0 bases; bases outside gene matches: 7. In nucleotides, the CDR3 is TGTGCCAGCAGCGTAAGACAGGGTTTCTCCTACGAGCAGTACTTC. This sequence encodes CASSVRQGFSYEQYF.

The CDR3 here is CASSPPGQLYEQYF. CDR3 in DNA: TGTGCCAGCAGCCCTCCGGGACAGCTCTACGAGCAGTACTTC. The chain couples TRBV7-9 to TRBJ2-7, with 7 bases that match TRBD1. CDR3 size: 14 residues. J was trimmed by 3 bases and V by 5 bases; bases with no gene match: 7. Germline loops: CDR1 SEHNR, CDR2 FQNEAQ (reference sequence).

J is TRBJ2-1 and V is TRBV2, with TRBD2 matching over 9 bases. This CDR3 region has 14 residues. Germline CDR1 reads SNHLY; CDR2 reads FYNNEI. Trimming cost V 10 bases and J 7 bases; bases outside gene matches: 11. CDR3 sequence (DNA): TGTGCCATCCTAAGCGGGAGGCTACGTAATGAGCAGTTCTTC. Encoded protein: CAILSGRLRNEQFF.

V and J are TRBV6-5 and TRBJ2-3; D perhaps matches TRBD2 (6 bases). Germline-derived CDR1 and CDR2 are MNHEY and SVGAGI. Trimming took 5 bases from V and 1 from J, leaving 13 bases between them. The CDR3 is 15 amino acids. The CDR3 protein is CASSQVWGGTDTQYF. CDR3 nucleotide sequence: TGTGCCAGCAGTCAAGTCTGGGGGGGCACAGATACGCAGTATTTT.

Concerning this clone itself: The germline gene is not matched at one end of the junction; a read error may be the cause. The rearrangement uses TRBV11-2 and TRBJ2-1; 7 bases agree with TRBD2. The germline V gene encodes CDR1 SGHAT and CDR2 FQNNGV. The CDR3 loop spans 17 amino acids. Here the CDR3 reads CASSLDRDGRTYNERFF. The CDR3 coding sequence is TGTGCCAGCAGCTTAGATAGGGACGGGAGGACTTACAATGAGCGGTTCTTC.

The V gene is TRBV7-6, the J gene TRBJ1-1; possible D gene TRBD1, 6 bases. The CDR3 contains 15 residues. Germline loops: CDR1 SGHVS, CDR2 FNYEAQ. The germline V and J ends were trimmed by 0 bases and 5 bases, with 13 bases remaining between them. The CDR3 nucleotides read TGTGCCAGCAGCTTAGCGCGGGGGGCGCATACTGAAGCTTTCTTT. It is translated as CASSLARGAHTEAFF.

The V and J genes are TRBV27 and TRBJ2-1; tentatively, D is TRBD1 (5 bases). Trimming took off 0 bases at V and 12 bases at J, with 9 bases between the two ends. This CDR3 has 12 amino acids. CDR1 is MNHEY, CDR2 SMNVEV, per germline (reference sequence). The CDR3 region is CASSLSKGLQFF. CDR3 coding DNA: TGTGCCAGCAGTTTATCGAAGGGGTTGCAGTTCTTC.

V gene TRBV27 combines with J gene TRBJ1-3, with D hard to call. CDR1 and CDR2 (germline): MNHEY, SMNVEV (reference sequence). The CDR3 sequence is 14 residues long. V was clipped by 3 bases and J by 0 bases, with 6 bases between them. CDR3 sequence (DNA): TGTGCCAGCAGTTTGTCCTACTCTGGAAACACCATATATTTT. Residues: CASSLSYSGNTIYF.

The chain links TRBV5-1 to TRBJ2-3; 9 bases are shared with TRBD2. Germline CDR1 reads SGHRS; CDR2 reads YFSETQ. CDR3 length: 15 amino acids. V was clipped by 4 bases and J by 2 bases; unmatched bases: 5. The CDR3 nucleotides read TGCGCCAGCAGCCTAGCGGGATTGCACACAGATACGCAGTATTTT. Translated: CASSLAGLHTDTQYF.

CDR3 residues: CASSSYNRRVTYEQYF. DNA for the CDR3: TGTGCCAGCAGCTCGTATAATCGCAGGGTCACCTACGAGCAGTACTTC. The V call is TRBV5-6, the J call TRBJ2-7; TRBD1 might be the D (5 bases). Per the germline V gene, CDR1 is SGHDT and CDR2 is YYEEEE. V was shortened by 3 bases and J by 2 bases, with 18 bases between the two germline ends. This CDR3 is 16 amino acids long.

The rearrangement uses TRBV7-3 and TRBJ2-3; 9 positions agree with TRBD2. The germline CDR1 and CDR2 sequences are SGHTA and FQGTGA. With 4 bases clipped from V and 1 base from J, the junction kept 9 bases outside the gene matches. The CDR3 runs to 17 residues. The CDR3 nucleotides read TGTGCCAGCAGCTATGCAGTTAGCGGGGGCGGCACAGATACGCAGTATTTT. It codes for CASSYAVSGGGTDTQYF.

This sequence joins TRBV19 and TRBJ1-1; D not certain. The CDR3 covers 13 residues. The ends were cut back, 5 bases at V and 7 bases at J, with 14 bases in the middle. CDR1 and CDR2 (germline): LNHDA, SQIVND (reference sequence). The CDR3 spells CASSPPVRDEAFF. CDR3 sequence (DNA): TGTGCCAGTAGTCCCCCGGTCCGTGATGAAGCTTTCTTT.

J is TRBJ2-3 and V is TRBV15; perhaps TRBD1 as D (5 bases). CDR3 size: 13 residues. CDR1 and CDR2 from the germline V gene are LNHNV and YYDKDF (reference sequence). Between the trimmed V and J ends, which lost 5 bases and 0 bases, there was a span of 6 bases. The CDR3 DNA sequence: TGTGCCACCAGCCAGGGCAGCACAGATACGCAGTATTTT. This gives the protein CATSQGSTDTQYF.

The chain recombines TRBV7-2 with TRBJ1-1; TRBD1 aligns across 7 bases. V lost 6 bases to trimming and J lost 5 bases; unmatched junction nucleotides: 9. Germline V gives CDR1 SGHTA, CDR2 FQGNSA. There are 14 residues in the CDR3. This CDR3 reads CASRPKQGSTEAFF. CDR3 sequence (DNA): TGTGCCAGCAGGCCGAAACAGGGGAGTACTGAAGCTTTCTTT.

V usage is TRBV11-3 and J usage is TRBJ2-1, with 12 bases fitting TRBD2. The CDR3 runs to 17 residues. V shed 5 bases and J 3 bases; nucleotides not matched to a gene: 8. Germline CDR1 SGHNT, CDR2 YENEEA. CDR3: CASSLGTSGRHYNEQFF. The CDR3, as DNA: TGTGCCAGCAGCCTCGGGACTAGCGGGCGGCACTACAATGAGCAGTTCTTC.

The rearrangement joins TRBV30 to TRBJ2-1, with D possibly being TRBD2 (5 bases). With 4 bases removed from V and 0 bases from J, the gap between germline ends came to 16 bases. The CDR3 contains 16 residues. Germline values: CDR1 GTSNPN, CDR2 SVGIG (reference sequence). The CDR3 loop is CAWTDQRTHSYNEQFF. In nucleotides, the CDR3 is TGTGCCTGGACCGACCAGCGGACTCACTCCTACAATGAGCAGTTCTTC.